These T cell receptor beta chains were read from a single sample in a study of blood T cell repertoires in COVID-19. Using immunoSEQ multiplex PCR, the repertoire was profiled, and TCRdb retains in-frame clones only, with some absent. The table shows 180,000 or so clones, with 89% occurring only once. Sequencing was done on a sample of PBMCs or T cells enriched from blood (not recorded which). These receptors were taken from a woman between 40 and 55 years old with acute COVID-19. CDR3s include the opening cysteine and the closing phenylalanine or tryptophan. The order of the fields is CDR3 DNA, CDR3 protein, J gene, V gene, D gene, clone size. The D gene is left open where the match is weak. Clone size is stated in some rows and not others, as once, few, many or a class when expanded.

TGTGCCAGCAGTTCCATCGGTACCGGGGACACTGAAGCTTTCTTT	CASSSIGTGDTEAFF	TRBJ1-1	TRBV28	NA	NA
TGTGCCAGCAGGAAGGACAGGGGAGGAAAACTGTTTTTT	CASRKDRGGKLFF	TRBJ1-4	TRBV25-1	TRBD1	NA
TGTGCCAGCAGCTTAGGGGGGACACCCAAAATCAATGAGCAGTTCTTC	CASSLGGTPKINEQFF	TRBJ2-1	TRBV7-9	NA	NA
TGTGCCAGCAGCCCCCCCGGGAATCAGCCCCAGCATTTT	CASSPPGNQPQHF	TRBJ1-5	TRBV28	NA	NA
TGTGCCAGCAGCTTGTTGAGACTTTCTGGAAACACCATATATTTT	CASSLLRLSGNTIYF	TRBJ1-3	TRBV7-8	NA	NA
TGTGCCAGCCGTCCCGGGGGGGCGCAAAAATTTAATTCACCCCTCCACTTT	CASRPGGAQKFNSPLHF	TRBJ1-6	TRBV27	NA	NA
TGTGCCAGCAGCTTGGGTCCCCTCTACGAGCAGTACTTC	CASSLGPLYEQYF	TRBJ2-7	TRBV5-6	NA	NA
TGCGCCAGCAGCCAAGAGGCACTAGCGGGAGGTTACAATGAGCAGTTCTTC	CASSQEALAGGYNEQFF	TRBJ2-1	TRBV4-3	TRBD2	NA
TGTGCCATCAGCCAGACAGGGGGCCAACATCAGCCCCAGCATTTT	CAISQTGGQHQPQHF	TRBJ1-5	TRBV28	TRBD1	NA
TGTGCCAGCAGTCCCCGGGAGTTCGGAGTGGATGAGCAGTTCTTC	CASSPREFGVDEQFF	TRBJ2-1	TRBV5-8	NA	NA
TGTGCCAGCAGCAGCGGGGTCGAGCAGTACTTC	CASSSGVEQYF	TRBJ2-7	TRBV13	TRBD2	NA
TGTGCCAGCAGCCAAGATGTTCCAGGGTCTTTCTTT	CASSQDVPGSFF	TRBJ1-1	TRBV4-2	NA	NA
TGTGCCAGCAGTCAAAGCGGAAGGGGGGAGCAGTACTTC	CASSQSGRGEQYF	TRBJ2-7	TRBV6-6	NA	NA
TGTGCCAGCAGCCGGAACACCGGGGAGCTGTTTTTT	CASSRNTGELFF	TRBJ2-2	TRBV9	NA	NA
TGTGCCAGCAGCAATCTAGCTTCCGAGACCCAGTACTTC	CASSNLASETQYF	TRBJ2-5	TRBV2	NA	NA
TGTGCCAGCAGCCTCGGGACAGGCCTCGCCTACGAGCAGTACTTC	CASSLGTGLAYEQYF	TRBJ2-7	TRBV7-9	TRBD1	NA
TGCGCCAGCACCGGGGGGCCCGCTAACTATGGCTACACCTTC	CASTGGPANYGYTF	TRBJ1-2	TRBV5-1	NA	NA
TGTGCCAGCAGTGAAGGTGCTGCGCGAGTTTCAGATACGCAGTATTTT	CASSEGAARVSDTQYF	TRBJ2-3	TRBV6-1	NA	NA
TGTGCCACCAGTGAAGGGAGGAGGACTAGCGGGAGGGCCGGCGAGCAGTTCTTC	CATSEGRRTSGRAGEQFF	TRBJ2-1	TRBV24-1	TRBD2	NA
TGCGCCAGCAGTGAGTCGATCGGGAGGGGGAACAATGAGCAGTTCTTC	CASSESIGRGNNEQFF	TRBJ2-1	TRBV10-1	TRBD2	NA
TGCAGTGCTAGTAAGGGACTAGCGAGGAACAATGAGCAGTTCTTC	CSASKGLARNNEQFF	TRBJ2-1	TRBV20-1	TRBD2	NA
TGTGCCAGCCGGACTAGCGGGGGTTGGGAGACCCAGTACTTC	CASRTSGGWETQYF	TRBJ2-5	TRBV2	TRBD2	NA
TGTGCCAGCACCATAGCGGGGGTCCTCACAGATACGCAGTATTTT	CASTIAGVLTDTQYF	TRBJ2-3	TRBV28	TRBD2	NA
TGTGCCAGCAGTATAACCCGGTACACTGAAGCTTTCTTT	CASSITRYTEAFF	TRBJ1-1	TRBV12-3/TRBV12-4	NA	NA
TGTGCCAGCAGCGTAGCACACGGCGGGACCCAGTACTTC	CASSVAHGGTQYF	TRBJ2-5	TRBV9	NA	NA
TGTGCCAGTCGCCGGGTCCCCTCCTACGAGCAGTACTTC	CASRRVPSYEQYF	TRBJ2-7	TRBV2	NA	NA
TGTGCCAGCACCCCTTGGGGGGTCCATTATGGCTACACCTTC	CASTPWGVHYGYTF	TRBJ1-2	TRBV5-4	NA	once
TGTGCCAGCAGTTTAACGGGGGGCCCAAGCACAGATACGCAGTATTTT	CASSLTGGPSTDTQYF	TRBJ2-3	TRBV27	NA	NA
TGTGCCAGCAGCCAAGCCCCTCGGGTAACTGGAAACACCATATATTTT	CASSQAPRVTGNTIYF	TRBJ1-3	TRBV3-1/TRBV3-2	NA	NA
TGTGCCAGCAGTGTAGGGACAGGGGGTTTTCGGCGCAATCAGCCCCAGCATTTT	CASSVGTGGFRRNQPQHF	TRBJ1-5	TRBV6-1	TRBD1	NA
TGTGCCAGCAGCCAAGATGCTAGCGGGGGGGCCTCCTACAATGAGCAGTTCTTC	CASSQDASGGASYNEQFF	TRBJ2-1	TRBV4-2	TRBD2	NA
TGTGCCAGCAGCGTAGAGGGGTCCTCCTATAATTCACCCCTCCACTTT	CASSVEGSSYNSPLHF	TRBJ1-6	TRBV9	NA	few
TGTGCCAGCAGCCTTTACCTGCAGGGAGGTGAGCAGTTCTTC	CASSLYLQGGEQFF	TRBJ2-1	TRBV6-5	NA	NA
TGTGCCAGCAGCTTTTTGGACAGGGGGCAGAATGAGCAGTTCTTC	CASSFLDRGQNEQFF	TRBJ2-1	TRBV5-6	TRBD1	NA
TGTGCCAGTAGTTGGCAGGGCGACTATGGCTACACCTTC	CASSWQGDYGYTF	TRBJ1-2	TRBV19	NA	NA
TGTGCCAGTAGTATACGGGGGGTTGGCAATCAGCCCCAGCATTTT	CASSIRGVGNQPQHF	TRBJ1-5	TRBV19	NA	many
TGTGCCAGCAGCTTGGATCCCAGACTAGCGGGGTACAATGAGCAGTTCTTC	CASSLDPRLAGYNEQFF	TRBJ2-1	TRBV5-5	TRBD2	NA
TGTGCCAGCAGCAAAAAGTGGGGGACAGGCGGCGAGTACAATGAGCAGTTCTTC	CASSKKWGTGGEYNEQFF	TRBJ2-1	TRBV21-1	NA	NA
TGTGCCAGCAGTGGACCGGTCACTAGCTCCTACAATGAGCAGTTCTTC	CASSGPVTSSYNEQFF	TRBJ2-1	TRBV6-1	NA	NA
TGTGCCAGCAGCCCCGGGACAGACTATGGCTACACCTTC	CASSPGTDYGYTF	TRBJ1-2	TRBV11-2	TRBD1	NA
TGTGCCAGCAGTTGGGCGGGGGAAAGCTCCTATAATTCACCCCTCCACTTT	CASSWAGESSYNSPLHF	TRBJ1-6	TRBV6-2/TRBV6-3	NA	NA
TGTGCCAGGGGACTAGCGGGGCGCACAGATACGCAGTATTTT	CARGLAGRTDTQYF	TRBJ2-3	TRBV30	TRBD2	NA
TGTGCCAGCAGTCCAGCAGGGCCCCAAGAGACCCAGTACTTC	CASSPAGPQETQYF	TRBJ2-5	TRBV28	NA	once
TGTGCCAGTAATCATAAGGGACAGGGGGCGAGTTCTGCCGGGGAGCTGTTTTTT	CASNHKGQGASSAGELFF	TRBJ2-2	TRBV19	TRBD1	NA
TGTGCCAGTAGTATACAGGGACATAATAATTCACCCCTCCACTTT	CASSIQGHNNSPLHF	TRBJ1-6	TRBV19	NA	NA
TGTGCCAGCAGCTTATTAAGCAGAGGGTTGAACACTGAAGCTTTCTTT	CASSLLSRGLNTEAFF	TRBJ1-1	TRBV7-8	NA	NA
TGTGCCAGCAGCCAGGGAGGGATAGCGGGGTTAGAGACCCAGTACTTC	CASSQGGIAGLETQYF	TRBJ2-5	TRBV14	TRBD2	NA
TGTGCCAGCAGTTTACGGGGGATCTCCTACGAGCAGTACTTC	CASSLRGISYEQYF	TRBJ2-7	TRBV28	NA	NA
TGTGCCAGCAGTGAGCGGACAGGGGGAGGAGATACGCAGTATTTT	CASSERTGGGDTQYF	TRBJ2-3	TRBV6-1	TRBD1	NA
TGTGCCAGCAGTGACAGTAAGCGGACCTCCTACGAGCAGTACTTC	CASSDSKRTSYEQYF	TRBJ2-7	TRBV6-4	NA	NA
TGTGCCAGCAGCCCAACGGCTAGCGGCACAGATACGCAGTATTTT	CASSPTASGTDTQYF	TRBJ2-3	TRBV11-2	NA	NA
TGCGCCAGCAGCCAAGATTATGGCTTTGGCTACACCTTC	CASSQDYGFGYTF	TRBJ1-2	TRBV4-3	NA	NA
TGTGCCAGCAGCCAAGCGCGGGGGCACTCCTACGAGCAGTACTTC	CASSQARGHSYEQYF	TRBJ2-7	TRBV3-1/TRBV3-2	NA	NA
TGCGCCAGCAGCCCCCCCGGGACAGGCACAGATACGCAGTATTTT	CASSPPGTGTDTQYF	TRBJ2-3	TRBV4-1	TRBD1	NA